A single sample is the source of the 21 T cell receptor beta chains below, sequenced in a study of T cells in narcolepsy. Only in-frame clones appear in the TCRdb table, and some are missing; sequencing was by immunoSEQ multiplex PCR. The sample contains 25,000 to 35,000 clones, 60% to 85% of which appear only once. The source material was memory (CD45RA-) CD4+ T cells from blood. Receptors originate from a human donor in good health.

The chain joins TRBV18 to TRBJ1-1; 7 bases map to TRBD1. From germline, CDR1 is KGHSH and CDR2 LQKENI. V lost 3 bases and J lost 1; bases outside the gene matches: 8. CDR3 length: 16 residues. The CDR3 DNA follows: TGTGCCAGCTCACCGGCGGCCGGGACAGCGAACACTGAAGCTTTCTTT. This sequence encodes CASSPAAGTANTEAFF.

The V and J genes are TRBV5-4 and TRBJ2-1; TRBD1 might be the D (6 bases). The CDR3 length is 13 residues. V shed 4 bases and J shed 4 bases, with 9 bases lying between them. Germline V gives CDR1 SGHNT, CDR2 YYREEE (reference sequence). The chain's CDR3 is CASSMDRYNEQFF. The CDR3 nucleotides read TGTGCCAGCAGCATGGACAGATACAATGAGCAGTTCTTC. The complete variable domain, with remaining parts taken from reference TRBV5-4 and TRBJ2-1, reads ETGVTQSPTHLIKTRGQQVTLRCSSQSGHNTVSWYQQALGQGPQFIFQYYREEENGRGNFPPRFSGLQFPNYSSELNVNALELDDSALYLCASSMDRYNEQFFGPGTRLTVL.

V usage is TRBV13 and J usage is TRBJ2-1; D is undetermined. The length of the CDR3 is 11 residues. The V end lost 1 base, the J end lost 8 bases, and 3 bases lay between the germline ends. The germline CDR1 and CDR2 sequences are PRHDT and FYEKMQ (reference sequence). The DNA of the CDR3 is TGTGCCAGCAGCTTAGCCTATGAGCAGTTCTTC. It specifies CASSLAYEQFF.

The J gene is TRBJ2-7, the V gene TRBV21-1. TRBV21-1 is noted as a pseudogene. This CDR3 has 12 residues. This chain's CDR3 is CASSKEKYEQYF. CDR3 nucleotides: TGTGCCAGCAGCAAAGAAAAATACGAGCAGTACTTC.

This chain links TRBV4-3 with TRBJ1-2; a weak D match, TRBD1 (5 bases). The V gene's germline CDR1 is LGHNA and CDR2 YSLEER. V was shortened by 3 bases and J by 0 bases, with 14 bases between the two germline ends. The CDR3 extends over 16 amino acids. The CDR3: CASSQYRDVANYGYTF. CDR3 coding DNA: TGCGCCAGCAGCCAGTACCGGGACGTAGCTAACTATGGCTACACCTTC.

The chain combines TRBV5-4 with TRBJ2-7, with a tentative D call TRBD2 (6 bases). The CDR3 consists of 14 residues. V lost 10 bases to trimming and J lost 5 bases, with 22 bases between them. Per germline, CDR1 SGHNT and CDR2 YYREEE (reference sequence). CDR3 protein: CAGGGRDSPDEQYF. The CDR3 DNA reads as TGTGCCGGCGGAGGACGGGACTCCCCGGACGAGCAGTACTTC. The full variable domain, completed using reference TRBV5-4 and TRBJ2-7, is ETGVTQSPTHLIKTRGQQVTLRCSSQSGHNTVSWYQQALGQGPQFIFQYYREEENGRGNFPPRFSGLQFPNYSSELNVNALELDDSALYLCAGGGRDSPDEQYFGPGTRLTVT.

This chain links TRBV13 with TRBJ1-1; D remains ambiguous. The CDR3 is 13 amino acids. Germline V gives CDR1 PRHDT, CDR2 FYEKMQ (reference sequence). Deletions cut 4 bases from V and 4 bases from J, with 10 bases between. The CDR3 DNA reads as TGTGCCAGCAGCTCGAGATACTTCACTGAAGCTTTCTTT. Protein: CASSSRYFTEAFF.

The chain's CDR3 is CASSSGTRVSDEQFF. The CDR3, as DNA: TGCGCCAGCAGCTCCGGGACTAGGGTCTCGGATGAGCAGTTCTTC. This chain connects TRBV5-1 to TRBJ2-1; 8 nucleotides match TRBD2. Germline V gene sequence: CDR1 SGHRS, CDR2 YFSETQ. CDR3 length equals 15 residues. The junction had 10 bases not matched to a gene; V was cut back by 3 bases and J by 8 bases.

This clone was observed once. V gene TRBV9 combines with J gene TRBJ2-5, with TRBD2 matching 7 bases. The trim removed 1 base at V and 2 bases at J, leaving 5 bases unmatched. The CDR3 runs to 15 residues. In germline, CDR1 is SGDLS, CDR2 YYNGEE. This CDR3 is CASSVQAGRQETQYF. CDR3 in DNA: TGTGCCAGCAGCGTACAAGCGGGGAGACAAGAGACCCAGTACTTC.

This clone came up a few times. The chain couples TRBV6-6 to TRBJ1-2; 8 bases are shared with TRBD1. CDR3 length equals 14 residues. The germline gives CDR1 MNHNY, CDR2 SVGAGI (reference sequence). V shed 2 bases and J 8 bases; nucleotides not matched to a gene: 7. The CDR3 coding sequence is TGTGCCAGCAGTTACAACGAGGACAGGGACGGCTACACCTTC. Translation: CASSYNEDRDGYTF.

The chain recombines TRBV11-3 with TRBJ1-1; D gene unclear. V dropped 4 bases and J dropped 0 bases, with 9 bases sitting between them. This CDR3 region has 14 residues. The V gene's germline CDR1 is SGHNT and CDR2 YENEEA. CDR3 sequence: CASSSQALNTEAFF. The CDR3 DNA follows: TGTGCCAGCAGCTCTCAAGCCTTGAACACTGAAGCTTTCTTT.

This sequence joins TRBV28 and TRBJ1-1; 7 bases agree with TRBD1. CDR1 and CDR2 from the germline V gene are MDHEN and SYDVKM. CDR3 length: 14 residues. Unmatched junction bases numbered 5, after V lost 6 bases and J lost 1 base. In DNA form, the CDR3 reads TGTGCCAGCAGCCCTCACAGGGGGAACACTGAAGCTTTCTTT. Translation: CASSPHRGNTEAFF.

The chain employs TRBV5-6 and TRBJ1-4, with 9 bases that match TRBD1. The junction had 5 bases not matched to a gene; V was cut back by 4 bases and J by 4 bases. The CDR3 extends over 15 amino acids. CDR1 and CDR2 from the germline V gene are SGHDT and YYEEEE. CDR3 sequence reads: CASSGQGTGNEKLFF. The CDR3 coding sequence is TGTGCCAGCAGCGGACAGGGGACCGGTAATGAAAAACTGTTTTTT.

This clone has a handful of counts. V is TRBV6-4 and J is TRBJ2-1, with D perhaps matching TRBD1 (6 bases). The CDR3 sequence is 13 residues long. Germline lookup yields CDR1 MRHNA and CDR2 SNTAGT. Trimming left V 5 bases short and J 7 bases short, with 12 bases between. The chain's CDR3 is CASSTDRLNEQFF. The CDR3, as DNA: TGTGCCAGCAGTACCGACAGGCTGAATGAGCAGTTCTTC.

V and J are TRBV27 and TRBJ1-5; 8 bases match TRBD1. The CDR3 loop spans 16 amino acids. The germline V gene has CDR1 MNHEY and CDR2 SMNVEV (reference sequence). The ends lost 8 bases at V and 4 bases at J; junction bases unmatched: 13. The CDR3 nucleotides read TGTGCCAGCGGCCCCCGGGACAGGCGATTGAATCAGCCCCAGCATTTT. This gives the protein CASGPRDRRLNQPQHF.

The chain recombines TRBV6-5 with TRBJ2-6, with D unclear. Trimming stripped 6 bases from V and 0 bases from J, with 9 bases between. There are 15 residues in the CDR3. CDR1 is MNHEY, CDR2 SVGAGI, per germline. This CDR3 reads CASRYTVSGANVLTF. CDR3 coding DNA: TGTGCCAGCAGGTATACAGTCTCTGGGGCCAACGTCCTGACTTTC.

The chain uses TRBV5-1 and TRBJ2-6; D not certain. CDR3 length: 15 residues. In germline, CDR1 is SGHRS, CDR2 YFSETQ. Trimming removed 0 bases at V and 3 bases at J, with 7 bases between. The CDR3 DNA follows: TGCGCCAGCAGCTTGGAAGGGAATGGGGCCAACGTCCTGACTTTC. Its translation is CASSLEGNGANVLTF.

This chain connects TRBV27 to TRBJ2-7; either TRBD1 or TRBD2 may fit D (5 bases each). V was cut by 5 bases and J by 3 bases, with 14 bases left in between. Per germline, CDR1 MNHEY and CDR2 SMNVEV (reference sequence). There are 14 residues in the CDR3. This CDR3 reads CASSPGTVYYEQYF. For the CDR3, the DNA is TGTGCCAGCAGTCCGGGGACGGTGTACTACGAGCAGTACTTC.

The chain carries TRBV4-1 and TRBJ2-2; no firm D call. V lost 8 bases, J lost 5 bases, and 15 bases lay in between. Per germline, CDR1 MGHRA and CDR2 YSYEKL. The CDR3 contains 14 residues. Written as DNA, the CDR3 is TGCGCCAGCCGCCGTCAAAGTGGGACCGGGGAGCTGTTTTTT. Amino acid sequence: CASRRQSGTGELFF.

V gene TRBV11-2 combines with J gene TRBJ2-7, with 8 bases aligning to TRBD2. The V gene's germline CDR1 is SGHAT and CDR2 FQNNGV. V lost 1 base to trimming and J lost 6 bases; unmatched junction nucleotides: 8. This CDR3 contains 15 residues. The chain's CDR3 is CASSLGVAGLGEQYF. DNA for the CDR3: TGTGCCAGCAGCTTAGGGGTAGCGGGGCTTGGCGAGCAGTACTTC.

In the case of this clone: The same CDR3 is also encoded by other DNA sequences in this sample. The chain employs TRBV11-1 and TRBJ2-1; D remains unclear. Germline V gene sequence: CDR1 SGHAT, CDR2 FQDESV (reference sequence). Trimming shortened V by 3 bases and J by 4 bases, and 13 bases separated the two germline ends. The CDR3 runs to 15 residues. CDR3 sequence (DNA): TGTGCCAGCAGCTTGTCCCGGGCAGCATACAATGAGCAGTTCTTC. This encodes CASSLSRAAYNEQFF.